A single T cell receptor (beta chain) is shown here with its context. Antigen specificity is unknown. In the library, individual cDNA molecules carried attached unique molecular identifiers. In TCRdb, the 5' RACE reads were re-called with MiXCR into one record per CDR3 protein. The sample includes some 49,000 distinct CDR3 sequences, approximately 8% of them seen just once. The data were obtained in a study of early T cells in non-severe SARS-CoV-2 infection. Study overall: It was bulk RNA from unsorted whole blood that was sequenced, and the chains were unpaired.

The CDR3 runs 18 residues. The J segment lost 0 bases and the V segment lost 4 bases, leaving 13 bases of the junction unmatched. Germline CDR1 is SGHRS and CDR2 is YFSETQ. General study findings and limits: Lookups in VDJdb leaned toward anti-spike CD8 responses and missed private and CD4 specificities.

The rearrangement joins TRBV5-1 to TRBJ2-3; TRBD1 aligns across 8 bases. The sequenced sample was whole blood. The clonotype originates from an adult who was a healthcare worker with PCR-confirmed SARS-CoV-2 infection or an uninfected control (not recorded which). The CDR3 is CASSIGQGSYSSTDTQYF. DNA of the CDR3: TGCGCCAGCAGCATCGGACAGGGAAGTTATTCTAGCACAGATACGCAGTATTTT. The full variable domain, its missing parts supplied by reference TRBV5-1 and TRBJ2-3, is KAGVTQTPRYLIKTRGQQVTLSCSPISGHRSVSWYQQTPGQGLQFLFEYFSETQRNKGNFPGRFSGRQFSNSRSEMNVSTLELGDSALYLCASSIGQGSYSSTDTQYFGPGTRLTVL.